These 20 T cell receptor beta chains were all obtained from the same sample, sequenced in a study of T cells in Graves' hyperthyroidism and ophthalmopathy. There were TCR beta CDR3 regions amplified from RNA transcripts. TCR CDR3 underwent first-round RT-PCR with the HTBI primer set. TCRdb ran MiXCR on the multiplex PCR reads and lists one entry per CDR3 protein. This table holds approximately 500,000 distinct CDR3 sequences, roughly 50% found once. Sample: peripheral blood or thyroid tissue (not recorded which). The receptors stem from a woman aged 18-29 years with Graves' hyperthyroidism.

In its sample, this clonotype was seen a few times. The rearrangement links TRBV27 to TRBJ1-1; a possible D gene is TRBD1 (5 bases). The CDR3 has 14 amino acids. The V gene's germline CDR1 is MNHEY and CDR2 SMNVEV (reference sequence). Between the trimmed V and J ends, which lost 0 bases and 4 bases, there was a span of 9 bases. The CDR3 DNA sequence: TGTGCCAGCAGTTTATCGGGGGGTCTCACTGAAGCTTTCTTT. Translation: CASSLSGGLTEAFF.

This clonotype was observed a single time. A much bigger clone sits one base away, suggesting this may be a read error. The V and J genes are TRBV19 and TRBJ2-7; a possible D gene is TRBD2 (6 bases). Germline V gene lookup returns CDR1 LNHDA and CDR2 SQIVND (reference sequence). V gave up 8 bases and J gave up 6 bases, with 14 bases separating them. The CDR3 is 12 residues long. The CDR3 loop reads CASGPGLGEQYF. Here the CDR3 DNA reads TGTGCCAGTGGTCCGGGACTTGGCGAGCAGTACTTC.

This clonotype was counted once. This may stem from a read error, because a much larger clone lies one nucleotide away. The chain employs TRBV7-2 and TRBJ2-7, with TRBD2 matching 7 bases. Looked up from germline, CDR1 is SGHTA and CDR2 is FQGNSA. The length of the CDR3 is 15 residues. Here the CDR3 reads CASSPRRGDSYERYF. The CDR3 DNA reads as TGCGCCAGCAGCCCCCGTCGGGGGGACTCCTACGAGCGGTACTTC.

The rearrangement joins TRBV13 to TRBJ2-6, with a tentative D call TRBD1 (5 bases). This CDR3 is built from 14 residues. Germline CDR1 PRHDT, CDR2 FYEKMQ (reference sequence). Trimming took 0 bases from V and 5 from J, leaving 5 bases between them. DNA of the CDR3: TGTGCCAGCAGCTTAGGGGACAGGGCCAACGTCCTGACTTTC. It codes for CASSLGDRANVLTF.

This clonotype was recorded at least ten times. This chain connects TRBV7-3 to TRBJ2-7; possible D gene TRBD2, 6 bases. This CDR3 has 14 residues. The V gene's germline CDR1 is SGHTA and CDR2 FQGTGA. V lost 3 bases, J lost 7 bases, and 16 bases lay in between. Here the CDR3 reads CASSLIGTFGEQYF. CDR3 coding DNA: TGTGCCAGCAGCTTGATTGGGACTTTCGGAGAGCAGTACTTC.

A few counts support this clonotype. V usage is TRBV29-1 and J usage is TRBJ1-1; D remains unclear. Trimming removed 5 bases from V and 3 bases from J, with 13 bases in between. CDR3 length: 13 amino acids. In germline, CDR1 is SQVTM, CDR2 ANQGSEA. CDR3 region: CSVRAGEYTEAFF. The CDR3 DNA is TGCAGCGTTAGGGCAGGCGAATACACTGAAGCTTTCTTT.

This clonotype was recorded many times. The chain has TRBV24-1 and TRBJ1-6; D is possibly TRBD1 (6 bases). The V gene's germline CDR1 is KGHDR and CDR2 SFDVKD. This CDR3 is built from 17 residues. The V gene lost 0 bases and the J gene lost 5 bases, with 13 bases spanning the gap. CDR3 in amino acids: CATSDLSRDNHNSPLHF. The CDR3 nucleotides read TGTGCCACCAGTGATTTGTCCCGGGACAACCATAATTCACCCCTCCACTTT.

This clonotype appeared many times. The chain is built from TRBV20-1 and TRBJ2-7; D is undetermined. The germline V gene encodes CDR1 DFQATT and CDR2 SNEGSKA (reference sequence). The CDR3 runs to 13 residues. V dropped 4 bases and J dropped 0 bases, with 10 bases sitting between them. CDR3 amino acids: CSAKVTVSYEQYF. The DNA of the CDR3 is TGCAGTGCTAAAGTCACAGTCTCCTACGAGCAGTACTTC.

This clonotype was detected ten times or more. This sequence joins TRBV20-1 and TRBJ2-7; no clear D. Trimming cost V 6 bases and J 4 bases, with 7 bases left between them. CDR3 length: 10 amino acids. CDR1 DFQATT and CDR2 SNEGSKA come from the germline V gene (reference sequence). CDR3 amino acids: CSAQAYEQYF. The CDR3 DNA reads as TGCAGTGCGCAAGCTTACGAGCAGTACTTC.

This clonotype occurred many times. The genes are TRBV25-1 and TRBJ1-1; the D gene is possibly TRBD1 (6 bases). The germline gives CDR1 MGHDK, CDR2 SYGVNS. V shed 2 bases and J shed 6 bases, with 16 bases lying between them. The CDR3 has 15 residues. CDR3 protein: CASSEAAGANAEAFF. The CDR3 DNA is TGTGCCAGCAGTGAAGCGGCGGGGGCTAACGCTGAAGCTTTCTTT.

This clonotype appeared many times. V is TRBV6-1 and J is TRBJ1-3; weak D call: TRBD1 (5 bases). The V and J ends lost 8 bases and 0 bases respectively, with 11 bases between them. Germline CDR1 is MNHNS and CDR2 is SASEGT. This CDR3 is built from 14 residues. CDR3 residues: CASLDKSSGNTIYF. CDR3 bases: TGTGCCAGCTTGGACAAGAGCTCTGGAAACACCATATATTTT.

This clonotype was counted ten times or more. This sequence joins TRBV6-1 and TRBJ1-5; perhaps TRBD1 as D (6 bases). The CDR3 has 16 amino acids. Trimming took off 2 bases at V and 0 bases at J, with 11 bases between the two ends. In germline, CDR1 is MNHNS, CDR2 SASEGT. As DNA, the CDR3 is TGTGCCAGCAGTGAATTCTCAGGGGATAGCAATCAGCCCCAGCATTTT. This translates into CASSEFSGDSNQPQHF.

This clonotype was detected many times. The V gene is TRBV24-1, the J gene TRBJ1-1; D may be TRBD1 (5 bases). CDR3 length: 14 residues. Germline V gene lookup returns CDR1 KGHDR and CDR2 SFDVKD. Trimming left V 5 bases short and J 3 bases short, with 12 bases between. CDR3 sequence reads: CATSGGGVDTEAFF. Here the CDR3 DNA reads TGTGCCACCAGTGGGGGGGGAGTGGACACTGAAGCTTTCTTT.

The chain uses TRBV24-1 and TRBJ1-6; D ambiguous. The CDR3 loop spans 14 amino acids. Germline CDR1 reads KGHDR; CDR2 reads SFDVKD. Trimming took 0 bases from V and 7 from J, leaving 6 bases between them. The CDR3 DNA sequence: TGTGCCACCAGTGATTTGACAGCAAATTCACCCCTCCACTTT. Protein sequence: CATSDLTANSPLHF.

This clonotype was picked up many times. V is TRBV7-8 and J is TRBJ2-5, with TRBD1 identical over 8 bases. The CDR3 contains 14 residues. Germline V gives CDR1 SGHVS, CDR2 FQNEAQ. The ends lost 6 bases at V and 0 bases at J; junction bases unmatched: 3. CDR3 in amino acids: CASRPTGDQETQYF. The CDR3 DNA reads TGTGCCAGCAGGCCGACAGGGGACCAAGAGACCCAGTACTTC.

The CDR3 loop is CSLEPASNQPQHF. CDR3 coding DNA: TGCAGCTTAGAACCGGCGAGCAATCAGCCCCAGCATTTT. This chain connects TRBV20-1 to TRBJ1-5, with no clear D. In germline, CDR1 is DFQATT, CDR2 SNEGSKA (reference sequence). The CDR3 contains 13 residues.

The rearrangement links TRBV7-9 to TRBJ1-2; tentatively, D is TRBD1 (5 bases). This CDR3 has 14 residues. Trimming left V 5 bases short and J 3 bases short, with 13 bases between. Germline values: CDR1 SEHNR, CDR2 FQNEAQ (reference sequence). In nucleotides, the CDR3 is TGTGCCAGCAGCCGAGGCAGGGCTGACTATGGCTACACCTTC. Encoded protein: CASSRGRADYGYTF.

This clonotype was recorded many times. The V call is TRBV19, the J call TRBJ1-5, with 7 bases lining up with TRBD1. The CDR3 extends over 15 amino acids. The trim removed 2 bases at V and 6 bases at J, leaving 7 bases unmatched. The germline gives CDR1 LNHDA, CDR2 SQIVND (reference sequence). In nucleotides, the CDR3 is TGTGCCAGTAGTATACAAGACAGGGACGGTCAGCCCCAGCATTTT. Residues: CASSIQDRDGQPQHF.

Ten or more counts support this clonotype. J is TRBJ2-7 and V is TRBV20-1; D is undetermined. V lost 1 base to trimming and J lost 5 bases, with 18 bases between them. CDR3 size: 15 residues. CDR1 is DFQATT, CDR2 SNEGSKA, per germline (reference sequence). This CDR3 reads CSARVGKLSFHEQYF. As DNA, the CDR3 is TGCAGTGCTAGAGTTGGGAAGCTTTCCTTCCACGAGCAGTACTTC.

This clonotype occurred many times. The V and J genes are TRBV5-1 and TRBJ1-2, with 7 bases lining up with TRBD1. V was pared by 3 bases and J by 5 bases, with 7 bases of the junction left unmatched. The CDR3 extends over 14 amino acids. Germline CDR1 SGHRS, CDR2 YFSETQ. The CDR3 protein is CASSSSGTEYGYTF. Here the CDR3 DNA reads TGCGCCAGCAGCTCGTCCGGGACAGAGTATGGCTACACCTTC.